These 3 T cell receptor beta chains were all obtained from the same sample, sequenced in a study of T-cell reconstitution after alpha-beta-depleted transplantation in children. Using unique molecular identifiers, the investigators prepared the TCRbeta library. One entry per CDR3 protein results from TCRdb running MiXCR on the PCR reads. The data contain approximately 1,000,000 distinct CDR3 sequences, around 30% of them seen just once; the ten biggest clones take up about 28%. The source was PBMCs, mostly from graft donor cells, collected 360 days after TCRalphabeta/CD19-depleted stem cell transplant. The receptors were gathered from a boy in the first two years of life who had a stem cell transplant for SCID, so the T cells may come from the graft donor.

This clonotype was detected a few times. J is TRBJ1-1 and V is TRBV12-3 or TRBV12-4, with D hard to call. V shed 3 bases and J shed 4 bases, with 12 bases lying between them. The CDR3 has 14 amino acids. The CDR3 loop reads CASSFDPRSTEAFF. CDR3 nucleotides: TGTGCCAGCAGTTTCGACCCGAGGTCCACTGAAGCTTTCTTT.

There are a few counts of this clonotype. This chain joins TRBV5-1 and TRBJ2-7; 8 positions agree with TRBD1. CDR3 size: 15 residues. The V gene end was trimmed by 3 bases and the J gene end by 5 bases; junction bases not matched to a gene: 10. The germline V gene encodes CDR1 SGHRS and CDR2 YFSETQ. CDR3 DNA: TGCGCCAGCAGCTCGAGTACAGGGGGTCGGAACGAGCAGTACTTC. As protein: CASSSSTGGRNEQYF.

The chain is built from TRBV27 and TRBJ1-5; 7 nucleotides agree with TRBD1. The CDR3 consists of 15 residues. Germline values: CDR1 MNHEY, CDR2 SMNVEV (reference sequence). The V gene end was trimmed by 8 bases and the J gene end by 3 bases; junction bases not matched to a gene: 10. CDR3 sequence: CASGRDSLFNQPQHF. DNA of the CDR3: TGTGCCAGCGGCCGGGACAGCCTTTTCAATCAGCCCCAGCATTTT.